The source of this TCR beta chain is a study of cytomegalovirus exposure and HLA in healthy donors (dated 2017 in TCRdb). As for the study more broadly: In an earlier analysis of several hundred of the donors, about 270 Gb of sequence data and 90 million to 120 million unique TCR beta sequences from some 170 million T cells were reported. HLA typing covered class I and class II loci at four-digit resolution. The genetic ancestry cluster associated with self-reported Caucasian donors included 81% of the 398 genotyped donors. All discovery cohort repertoires had been generated using a single sequencing platform. Rather than using new phenotypic data, the later analysis identified candidate immune exposures from TCR beta sequences and from how often those sequences occurred across donors. Donor age, sex, ethnicity and CMV serostatus were compiled alongside the repertoire data. A separate validation cohort of roughly 120 different subjects was used in addition to the roughly 720-subject first cohort. Genome-wide SNP genotypes for about 65% of the roughly 670 donors were used in a later genetic analysis, which treated that subset as a discovery cohort. In a later analysis, previously published TCR beta repertoires from some 640 donors were re-analyzed and high-resolution HLA genotyping was added so that TCR occurrence patterns could be studied. The study aimed to test whether cataloging public T cell receptors could reveal signatures of past pathogen exposure. High-throughput TCR immunosequencing, statistical association of individual TCRs with disease status, and machine learning were combined to predict cytomegalovirus infection status. Using immunosequencing, the study profiled T cell repertoires from 666 subjects and related those repertoires to cytomegalovirus serostatus. Typing coverage varied by locus: about 620-630 donors for A, B, C, DRB1 and DQB1; approximately 520 for DQA1; around 570 for DPA1; 450 to 480 for DPB1. Among 398 genotyped donors of the cohort, an average of approximately 250,000 unique TCR beta nucleotide sequences were sequenced per donor, roughly 20% of them non-productive. To decide whether each TCR beta V gene segment behaved as functional or pseudogenic, an earlier analysis of approximately 620 of the donors relied on high-throughput TCR beta sequencing. Roughly five DR-DQ haplotypes were handled as single units for association and clustering because linkage in the cohort was strong. Approximately 310 gigabases of sequencing data and approximately 93 million unique TCR sequences were included in an early release covering under 650 HLA-typed donors. Study-level results and caveats: A later analysis found that most CMV-associated TCR beta chains appeared HLA-restricted, with HLA associations seemingly driven largely by CMV exposure. In a later analysis, TCR association rates were found to vary across HLA loci, with the most associated TCRs seen for DRB1 alleles and the fewest for HLA-C alleles. A further reported finding was that TCR beta sequences accurately predicted the HLA-A and HLA-B alleles for most subjects in the first cohort. The only immune exposure information available for the cohort was CMV serostatus. At a false discovery rate of 0.05, a later analysis linked some 17,000 TCR beta sequences to specific HLA alleles. In the study, 150 to 200 TCR beta chains were listed as associated with cytomegalovirus. A cluster of highly shared sequence variants was judged likely to represent a technical artifact of the sequencing pipeline. Correlated functional status among segregating V segments might reflect linkage disequilibrium, but an unknown experimental factor could not be ruled out. In this cohort, only TCR beta chains were sequenced, and detectable features were limited by the absence of alpha or paired-chain data. Broadly in line with IMGT annotations, most TCR beta V segments showed up in productive rearrangements about 87% or about 30% of the time in an earlier analysis of 450 to 600 of the donors. Strong co-occurrence of HLA alleles, especially DR and DQ, made assigning TCR associations to individual alleles difficult. According to the authors, the approach could potentially be generalized to other disease states and immunological phenotypes. In vitro tests confirmed that a few of the cytomegalovirus-associated TCR beta chains recognize cytomegalovirus antigens. Because HLA typing was missing for some donors at each locus, association tests included only the typed subset. A later analysis reported that several top co-occurrence clusters appeared linked to parvovirus B19, influenza, CMV and Epstein-Barr virus. Roughly uniform sequencing depth across donors was assumed in presence/absence analyses, although this assumption may not hold. The classifier was reported to diagnose cytomegalovirus status with high specificity and sensitivity in both the original cohort and the validation cohort. An association between a missense DCLRE1C variant and V-gene and J-gene trimming of TCR beta chains was found in a later genetic analysis and replicated in an independent cohort. According to a later genetic analysis, donors in an Asian-associated ancestry cluster had fewer N-insertions in productive TCRs than the approximately 650-donor mean. Over 15 rarely observed V segments, including chromosome 9 orphons, were excluded from the earlier analysis of about 600 of the donors because counts were too low. In a later analysis, HLA-associated TCR beta chains were found to be more clonally expanded and to have lower generation probabilities than equally common non-associated chains. Most TCR sequences were observed very rarely across donors, whereas some public TCRs were present in many individuals.

The library was prepared using the immunoSEQ multiplex PCR assay. A mixture of 60 forward primers for TCR Vbeta segments and 13 reverse primers for TCR Jbeta segments was used in the multiplex PCR. The CDR3 region of rearranged TCR beta genes was amplified from genomic DNA with a multiplex PCR assay. On the Illumina HiSeq System, the amplified TCR beta libraries were sequenced as 87-base-pair reads. In the paper's pipeline: Across the roughly 700 repertoires, a later analysis counted tens of millions of unique TCR beta chains, 9.5 million to 12 million of which were shared by at least two donors. Raw reads were error-corrected and collapsed into unique sequences with a nearest-neighbor algorithm that merged closely related sequences to remove PCR and sequencing errors. To assign V, D and J gene segments, CDR3 sequences were aligned to IMGT reference sequences. For a sequence to be retained, a match of at least six nucleotides was required to both a V gene segment and a J gene segment. Rearrangements were classified as productive when the CDR3 lacked stop codons and remained in frame with V and J, and all other rearrangements were classified as non-productive. Following IMGT convention, CDR3 was defined as the stretch from the second conserved V-encoded cysteine up to the conserved J-encoded phenylalanine. The earlier analysis of 500 to 600 of the donors excluded sequences that lacked an unambiguous match to a single V gene segment. In an earlier analysis of several hundred of the donors, V segments were called functional above 56.7% productive rearrangements and were called segregating when the between-donor standard deviation exceeded 5%. A statistical classification framework was developed to diagnose cytomegalovirus status using the catalog of TCR beta chain sequences. In a later analysis, TCR nucleotide sequences were compared against IMGT/GENE-DB human TR gene sequences so that V and J genes could be assigned. A later analysis assigned CDR3 sequences and most-parsimonious VDJ recombination scenarios with the TCRdist pipeline. A later analysis defined each TCR beta chain by its CDR3 amino acid sequence plus V-gene family, and excluded reads lacking a unique V-gene family. In a later analysis, fewer than 600 highly shared, low-generation-probability nucleotide sequences were removed to address suspected cross-contamination and a sequencing artifact. For each public chain, a later analysis derived a clonal expansion index from normalized ranks of inferred template counts within each repertoire. In a later analysis, generation probabilities were computed with a VDJ recombination model fitted to out-of-frame rearrangements, and the resulting probabilities were checked against IGoR. Hypergeometric tests were used in a later analysis to score TCR-TCR, TCR-HLA and TCR-CMV co-occurrence, with a repertoire-size bias correction applied to the TCR pairs. To estimate false discovery rates, a later analysis permuted the HLA or CMV assignments 20 times. In a later analysis, co-occurring TCRs were grouped using DBSCAN, with TCRdist sequence similarity added in when clustering inside HLA-allele-positive subsets. Repertoires with fewer than 30,000 or more than 120,000 public chains were left out of co-occurrence clustering, as were five repertoires with anomalous nucleotide sharing. TCRdb stores this immuneACCESS table with in-frame sequences only. Part of the clones is absent; in the studies checked, under half of the shortfall reflects unresolved V genes, and no reason is known for the rest. Clonal size and the V and J genes are those of that table, whereas D and trimming came from the DNA. The sample profile shows under 95,000 clones; about 7.6% of them were found once. The ten largest clones represent approximately 2.5% of the sample.

The cohort consisted of hundreds of healthy bone marrow donors. At the time of sampling, all cohort members were nominally healthy, though unrecorded immune exposures were likely present. The donor was CMV seronegative and belonged to the group of over 300 seronegative cohort members. A peripheral blood sample was collected from each donor, and TCR beta sequencing was performed on peripheral blood mononuclear cells. Genomic DNA extraction from the blood cell samples was performed with the Qiagen DNeasy Blood Extraction Kit. This clone appeared a few times. Its antigen specificity is not known. Base quality data are lacking; no much larger clone is found one base away. Sequencing used PBMCs. The clonotype comes from a man aged 50-59 years in good health and CMV-seronegative.

This receptor has the CDR3 CASSIPGVTQETQYF. The DNA reads as follows: TGTGCCAGCAGCATTCCGGGGGTTACTCAAGAGACCCAGTACTTC. The chain is assembled from TRBV28 and TRBJ2-5, with TRBD2 perhaps the D gene, on 6 matching bases. The V end loses 6 bases and the J end loses 2 bases, and a stretch of 16 bases separates them. From the cysteine up to the phenylalanine, the CDR3 has a length of 15 residues. Of the read, only the CDR3 DNA is kept; its 45 bases are in frame from base 1. CDR1 and CDR2, looked up from the germline V gene, are MDHEN and SYDVKM.